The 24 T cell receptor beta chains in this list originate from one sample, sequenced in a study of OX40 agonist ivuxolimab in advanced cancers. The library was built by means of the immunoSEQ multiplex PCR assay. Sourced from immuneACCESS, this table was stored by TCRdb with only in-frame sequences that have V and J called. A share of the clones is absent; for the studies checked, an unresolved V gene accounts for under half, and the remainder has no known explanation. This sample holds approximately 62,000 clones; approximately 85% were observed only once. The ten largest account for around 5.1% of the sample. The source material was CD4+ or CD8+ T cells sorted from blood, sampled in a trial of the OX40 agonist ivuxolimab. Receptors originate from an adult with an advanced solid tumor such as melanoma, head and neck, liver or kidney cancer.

The CDR3 protein is CASSQDAGGRGYTGELFF. CDR3 nucleotide sequence: TGCGCCAGCAGCCAAGATGCGGGGGGGCGAGGGTACACCGGGGAGCTGTTTTTT. The chain carries TRBV4-3 and TRBJ2-2; TRBD2 matches 9 bases. Germline V lookup: CDR1 LGHNA, CDR2 YSLEER. V gave up 0 bases and J gave up 3 bases; unmatched junction bases: 8. The CDR3 loop spans 18 amino acids.

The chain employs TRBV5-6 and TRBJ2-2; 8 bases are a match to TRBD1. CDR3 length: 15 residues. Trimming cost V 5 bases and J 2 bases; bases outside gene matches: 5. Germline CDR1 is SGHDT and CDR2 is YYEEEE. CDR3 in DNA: TGTGCCAGCAGACGGCAGGGGGCAAACACCGGGGAGCTGTTTTTT. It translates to CASRRQGANTGELFF.

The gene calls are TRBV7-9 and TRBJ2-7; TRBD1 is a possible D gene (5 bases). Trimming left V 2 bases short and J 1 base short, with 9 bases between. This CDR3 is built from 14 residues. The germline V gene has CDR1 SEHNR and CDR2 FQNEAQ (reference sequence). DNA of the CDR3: TGTGCCAGCAGCTTACAGCCAGGGTCCTACGAGCAGTACTTC. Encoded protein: CASSLQPGSYEQYF.

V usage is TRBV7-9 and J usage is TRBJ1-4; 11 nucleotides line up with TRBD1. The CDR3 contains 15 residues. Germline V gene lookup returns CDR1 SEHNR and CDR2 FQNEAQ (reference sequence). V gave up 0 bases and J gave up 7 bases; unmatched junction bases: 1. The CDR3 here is CASSLAGQGAEKLFF. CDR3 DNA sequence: TGTGCCAGCAGCTTAGCTGGACAGGGGGCTGAAAAACTGTTTTTT.

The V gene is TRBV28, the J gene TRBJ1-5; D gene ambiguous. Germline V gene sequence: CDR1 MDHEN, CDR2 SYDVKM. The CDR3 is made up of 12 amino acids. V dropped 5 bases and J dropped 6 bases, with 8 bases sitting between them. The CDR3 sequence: CASSHQRQPQHF. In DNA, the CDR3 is TGTGCCAGCAGTCATCAACGTCAGCCCCAGCATTTT.

The CDR3 here is CASSQSGPMNTEAFF. CDR3 nucleotides: TGTGCCAGTAGTCAATCAGGCCCCATGAACACTGAAGCTTTCTTT. The rearrangement joins TRBV19 to TRBJ1-1; D uncertain. Germline values: CDR1 LNHDA, CDR2 SQIVND (reference sequence). Trimming pared 5 bases from V and 0 bases from J, leaving 13 bases between. The CDR3 is 15 residues long.

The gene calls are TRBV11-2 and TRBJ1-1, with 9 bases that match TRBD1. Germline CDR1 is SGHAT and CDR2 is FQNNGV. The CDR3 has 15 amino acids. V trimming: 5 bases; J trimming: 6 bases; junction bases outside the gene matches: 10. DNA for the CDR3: TGTGCCAGCAGCACCCGACAGGGGGGCTTGCCTGAAGCTTTCTTT. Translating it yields CASSTRQGGLPEAFF.

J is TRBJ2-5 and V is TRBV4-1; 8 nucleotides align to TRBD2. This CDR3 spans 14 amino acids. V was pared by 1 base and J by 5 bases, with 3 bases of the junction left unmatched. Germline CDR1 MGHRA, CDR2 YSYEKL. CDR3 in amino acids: CASSQGSGGETQYF. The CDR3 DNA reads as TGCGCCAGCAGCCAAGGAAGCGGGGGCGAGACCCAGTACTTC.

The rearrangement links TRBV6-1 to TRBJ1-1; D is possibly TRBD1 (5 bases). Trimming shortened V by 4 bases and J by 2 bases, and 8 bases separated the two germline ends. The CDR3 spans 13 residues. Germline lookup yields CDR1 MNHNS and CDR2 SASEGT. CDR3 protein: CASSGQTNTEAFF. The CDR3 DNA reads TGTGCCAGCAGTGGACAGACTAACACTGAAGCTTTCTTT.

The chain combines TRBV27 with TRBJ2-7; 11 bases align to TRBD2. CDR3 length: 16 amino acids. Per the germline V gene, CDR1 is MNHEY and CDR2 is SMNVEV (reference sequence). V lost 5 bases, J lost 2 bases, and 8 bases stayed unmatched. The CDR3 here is CASSIRTSGGPYEQYF. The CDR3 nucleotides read TGTGCCAGCAGTATCCGAACTAGCGGGGGACCCTACGAGCAGTACTTC.

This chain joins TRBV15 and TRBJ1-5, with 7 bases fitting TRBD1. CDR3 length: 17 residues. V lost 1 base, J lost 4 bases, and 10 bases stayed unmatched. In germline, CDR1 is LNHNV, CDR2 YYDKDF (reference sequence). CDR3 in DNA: TGTGCCACCAGCAGAGGTAGGGGGACAGACTTTAATCAGCCCCAGCATTTT. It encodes CATSRGRGTDFNQPQHF.

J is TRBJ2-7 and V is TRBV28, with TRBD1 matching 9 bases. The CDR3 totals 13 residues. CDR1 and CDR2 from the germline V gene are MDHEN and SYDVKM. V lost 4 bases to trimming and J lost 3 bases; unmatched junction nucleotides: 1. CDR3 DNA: TGTGCCAGCAGTTGGACAGGGGACTACGAGCAGTACTTC. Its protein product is CASSWTGDYEQYF.

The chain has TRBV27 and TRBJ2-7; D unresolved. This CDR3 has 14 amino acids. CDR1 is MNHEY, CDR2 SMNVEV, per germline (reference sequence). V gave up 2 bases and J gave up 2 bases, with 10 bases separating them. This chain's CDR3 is CASSLVTKTYEQYF. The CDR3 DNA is TGTGCCAGCAGTTTAGTTACTAAAACCTACGAGCAGTACTTC.

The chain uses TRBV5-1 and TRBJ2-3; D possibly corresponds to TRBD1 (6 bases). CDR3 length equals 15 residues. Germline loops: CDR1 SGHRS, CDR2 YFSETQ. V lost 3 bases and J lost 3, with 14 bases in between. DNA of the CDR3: TGCGCCAGCAGCTGGGGACATGGGGGTACAGATACGCAGTATTTT. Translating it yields CASSWGHGGTDTQYF. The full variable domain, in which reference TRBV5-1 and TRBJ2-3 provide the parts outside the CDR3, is KAGVTQTPRYLIKTRGQQVTLSCSPISGHRSVSWYQQTPGQGLQFLFEYFSETQRNKGNFPGRFSGRQFSNSRSEMNVSTLELGDSALYLCASSWGHGGTDTQYFGPGTRLTVL.

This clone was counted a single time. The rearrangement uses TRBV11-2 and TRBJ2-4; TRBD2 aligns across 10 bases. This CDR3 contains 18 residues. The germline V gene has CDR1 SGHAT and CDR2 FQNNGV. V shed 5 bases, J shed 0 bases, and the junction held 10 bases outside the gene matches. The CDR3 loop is CASSQPPGLAVAKNIQYF. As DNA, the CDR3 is TGTGCCAGCAGCCAGCCCCCTGGACTAGCGGTAGCCAAAAACATTCAGTACTTC.

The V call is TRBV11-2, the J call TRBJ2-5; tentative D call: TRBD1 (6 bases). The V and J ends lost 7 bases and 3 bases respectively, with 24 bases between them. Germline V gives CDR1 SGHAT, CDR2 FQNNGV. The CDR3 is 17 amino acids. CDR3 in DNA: TGTGCCAGCACCCTCCTGAGGGGGATAATATCTGAAGAGACCCAGTACTTC. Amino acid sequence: CASTLLRGIISEETQYF.

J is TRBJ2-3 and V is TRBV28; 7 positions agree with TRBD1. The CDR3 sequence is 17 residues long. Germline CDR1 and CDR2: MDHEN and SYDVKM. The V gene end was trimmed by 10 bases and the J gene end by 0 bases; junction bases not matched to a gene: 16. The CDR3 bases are TGTGCCACCCGGTCTCTCCGGGACAGAACTAGCACAGATACGCAGTATTTT. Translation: CATRSLRDRTSTDTQYF. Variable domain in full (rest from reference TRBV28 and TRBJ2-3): DVKVTQSSRYLVKRTGEKVFLECVQDMDHENMFWYRQDPGLGLRLIYFSYDVKMKEKGDIPEGYSVSREKKERFSLILESASTNQTSMYLCATRSLRDRTSTDTQYFGPGTRLTVL.

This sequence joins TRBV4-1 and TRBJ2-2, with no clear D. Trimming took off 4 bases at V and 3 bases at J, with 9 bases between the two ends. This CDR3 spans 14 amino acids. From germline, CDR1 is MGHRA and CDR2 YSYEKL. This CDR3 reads CASSLPVDTGELFF. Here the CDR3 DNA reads TGCGCCAGCAGCCTACCGGTAGACACCGGGGAGCTGTTTTTT.

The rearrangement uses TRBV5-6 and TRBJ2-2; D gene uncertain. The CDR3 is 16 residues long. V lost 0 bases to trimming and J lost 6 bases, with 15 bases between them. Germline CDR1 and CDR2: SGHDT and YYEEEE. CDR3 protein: CASSLEGRANAGELFF. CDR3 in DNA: TGTGCCAGCAGCTTGGAAGGGCGAGCTAACGCCGGGGAGCTGTTTTTT.

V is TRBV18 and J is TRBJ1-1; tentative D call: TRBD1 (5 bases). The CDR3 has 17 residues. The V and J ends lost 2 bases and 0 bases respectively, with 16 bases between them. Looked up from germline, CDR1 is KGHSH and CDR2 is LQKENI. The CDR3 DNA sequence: TGTGCCAGCTCACCAGGTGGGGGGTCTCAAATGAACACTGAAGCTTTCTTT. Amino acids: CASSPGGGSQMNTEAFF.

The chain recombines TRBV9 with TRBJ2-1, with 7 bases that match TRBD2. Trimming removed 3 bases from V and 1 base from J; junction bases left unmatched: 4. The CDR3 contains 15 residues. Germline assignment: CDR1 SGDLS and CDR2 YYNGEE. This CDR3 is CASSATGGSYNEQFF. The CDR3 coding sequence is TGTGCCAGCAGCGCGACCGGGGGGTCCTACAATGAGCAGTTCTTC. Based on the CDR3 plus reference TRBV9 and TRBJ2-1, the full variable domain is DSGVTQTPKHLITATGQRVTLRCSPRSGDLSVYWYQQSLDQGLQFLIQYYNGEERAKGNILERFSAQQFPDLHSELNLSSLELGDSALYFCASSATGGSYNEQFFGPGTRLTVL.

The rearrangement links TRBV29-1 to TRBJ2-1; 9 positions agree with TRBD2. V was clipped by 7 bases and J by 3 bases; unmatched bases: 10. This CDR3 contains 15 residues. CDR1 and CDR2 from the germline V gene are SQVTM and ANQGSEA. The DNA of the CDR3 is TGCAGCGCGCCAGTAGCGGGAGCGTACTACAATGAGCAGTTCTTC. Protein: CSAPVAGAYYNEQFF.

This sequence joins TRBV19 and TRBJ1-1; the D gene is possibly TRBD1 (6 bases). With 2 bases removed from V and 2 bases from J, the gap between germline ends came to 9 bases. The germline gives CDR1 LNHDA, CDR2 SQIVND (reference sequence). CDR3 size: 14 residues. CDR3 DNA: TGTGCCAGTAGTATAACAGGGAGTAACACTGAAGCTTTCTTT. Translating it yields CASSITGSNTEAFF.

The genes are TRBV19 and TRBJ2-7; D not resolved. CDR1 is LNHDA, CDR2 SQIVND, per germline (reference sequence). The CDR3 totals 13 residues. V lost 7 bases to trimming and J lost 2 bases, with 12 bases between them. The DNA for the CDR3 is TGTGCCAGTATCTCGGGCCCACCCTACGAGCAGTACTTC. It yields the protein CASISGPPYEQYF.